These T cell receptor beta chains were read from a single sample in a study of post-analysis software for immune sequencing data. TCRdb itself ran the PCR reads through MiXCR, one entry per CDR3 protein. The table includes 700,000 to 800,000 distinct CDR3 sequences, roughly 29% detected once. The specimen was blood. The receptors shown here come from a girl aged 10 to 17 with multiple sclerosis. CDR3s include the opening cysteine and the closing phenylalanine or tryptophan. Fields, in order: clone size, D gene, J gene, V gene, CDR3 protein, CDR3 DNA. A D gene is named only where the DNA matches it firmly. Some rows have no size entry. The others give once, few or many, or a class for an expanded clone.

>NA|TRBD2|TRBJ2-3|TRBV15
CATSSPGGPDTQYF
TGTGCCACCAGCTCGCCGGGAGGCCCAGATACGCAGTATTTT
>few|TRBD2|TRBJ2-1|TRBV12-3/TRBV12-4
CASKTRAGGPYNEQFF
TGTGCCAGCAAGACACGAGCGGGAGGGCCATACAATGAGCAGTTCTTC
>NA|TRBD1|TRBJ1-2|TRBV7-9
CASSVNRGSAGYGYTF
TGTGCCAGCAGCGTTAACAGGGGCTCCGCAGGGTATGGCTACACCTTC
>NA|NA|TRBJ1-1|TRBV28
CASSRGMNTEAFF
TGTGCCAGCAGCCGGGGGATGAACACTGAAGCTTTCTTT
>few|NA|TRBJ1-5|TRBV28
CASSPTEGLGNQPQHF
TGTGCCAGCAGCCCCACGGAGGGTTTGGGCAATCAGCCCCAGCATTTT
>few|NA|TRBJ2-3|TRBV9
CASSPRALDNTDAQYF
TGTGCCAGCAGCCCCCGGGCACTAGACAACACAGATGCGCAGTATTTT
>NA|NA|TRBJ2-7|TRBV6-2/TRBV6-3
CASSPRLMGYEQYF
TGTGCCAGCAGTCCCCGCTTGATGGGGTACGAGCAGTACTTC
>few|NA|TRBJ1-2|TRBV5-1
CASSFSRQPDYGYTF
TGCGCCAGCAGCTTTTCCCGACAGCCAGACTATGGCTACACCTTC
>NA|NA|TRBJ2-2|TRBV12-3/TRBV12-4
CASRRGGGHGELFF
TGTGCCAGCAGAAGGGGAGGGGGGCACGGGGAGCTGTTTTTT
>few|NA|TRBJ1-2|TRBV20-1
CSARDLYSTNYGYTF
TGCAGTGCTAGAGATCTTTACAGTACTAACTATGGCTACACCTTC
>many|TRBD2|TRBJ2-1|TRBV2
CASSTSGSSYNEQFF
TGTGCCAGCAGCACTAGCGGGAGCTCCTACAATGAGCAGTTCTTC
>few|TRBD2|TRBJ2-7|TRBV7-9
CASSLAVAGDDEQYF
TGTGCCAGCAGCTTAGCGGTGGCGGGAGACGACGAGCAGTACTTC
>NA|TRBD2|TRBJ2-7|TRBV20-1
CSARNPSGIYYEQYF
TGCAGTGCTAGGAACCCTAGCGGGATTTACTACGAGCAGTACTTC
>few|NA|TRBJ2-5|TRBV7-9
CASRRHRDQETQYF
TGTGCCAGCAGGAGACACCGGGACCAAGAGACCCAGTACTTC
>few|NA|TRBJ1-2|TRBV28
CASLGSRGPEDYGYTF
TGTGCCAGTCTGGGATCCAGGGGACCCGAGGACTATGGCTACACCTTC
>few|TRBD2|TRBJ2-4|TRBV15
CATSRDLGGRGDIQYF
TGTGCCACCAGCAGAGATTTAGGCGGGAGAGGGGACATTCAGTACTTC
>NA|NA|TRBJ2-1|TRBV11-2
CASSLAGRGIAEQFF
TGTGCCAGCAGCTTAGCCGGCAGGGGCATTGCTGAGCAGTTCTTC
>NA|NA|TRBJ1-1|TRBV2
CASKGFEAFF
TGTGCCAGCAAGGGATTTGAAGCTTTCTTT
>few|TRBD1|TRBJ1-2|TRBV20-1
CSARARTGLRGYTF
TGCAGTGCTAGAGCTAGGACAGGACTTCGTGGCTACACCTTC
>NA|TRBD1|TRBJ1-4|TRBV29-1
CSVSGQGAATNEKLFF
TGCAGCGTCAGCGGACAGGGGGCCGCGACTAATGAAAAACTGTTTTTT
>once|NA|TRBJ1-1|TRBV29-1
CSVEDRTDLEAFF
TGCAGCGTTGAAGACAGGACAGATCTTGAAGCTTTCTTT
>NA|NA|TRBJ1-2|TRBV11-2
CASSSPRGAGGGYTF
TGTGCCAGCAGCTCCCCCAGAGGGGCGGGGGGTGGCTACACCTTC
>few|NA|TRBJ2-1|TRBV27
CASSRAPGNEQFF
TGTGCCAGCAGCCGCGCCCCGGGGAATGAGCAGTTCTTC
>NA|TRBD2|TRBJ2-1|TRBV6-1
CASTTGGSGGLSSYNEQFF
TGTGCCAGCACCACAGGTGGTAGCGGGGGCCTGAGCTCCTACAATGAGCAGTTCTTC
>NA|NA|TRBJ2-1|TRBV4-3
CASSQDVGTYNEQFF
TGCGCCAGCAGCCAAGATGTAGGGACCTACAATGAGCAGTTCTTC
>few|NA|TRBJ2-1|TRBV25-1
CASSEFHEQFF
TGTGCCAGCAGTGAATTTCATGAGCAGTTCTTC
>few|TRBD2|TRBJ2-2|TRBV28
CASSTRWGGANTGELFF
TGTGCCAGCAGCACCCGTTGGGGGGGAGCGAACACCGGGGAGCTGTTTTTT
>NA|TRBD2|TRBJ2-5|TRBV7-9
CASSSSGGGETQYF
TGTGCCAGCAGCTCGTCCGGGGGGGGTGAGACCCAGTACTTC
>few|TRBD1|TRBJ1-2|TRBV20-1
CSADPGTATNYGYTF
TGCAGTGCTGACCCCGGGACAGCCACTAACTATGGCTACACCTTC